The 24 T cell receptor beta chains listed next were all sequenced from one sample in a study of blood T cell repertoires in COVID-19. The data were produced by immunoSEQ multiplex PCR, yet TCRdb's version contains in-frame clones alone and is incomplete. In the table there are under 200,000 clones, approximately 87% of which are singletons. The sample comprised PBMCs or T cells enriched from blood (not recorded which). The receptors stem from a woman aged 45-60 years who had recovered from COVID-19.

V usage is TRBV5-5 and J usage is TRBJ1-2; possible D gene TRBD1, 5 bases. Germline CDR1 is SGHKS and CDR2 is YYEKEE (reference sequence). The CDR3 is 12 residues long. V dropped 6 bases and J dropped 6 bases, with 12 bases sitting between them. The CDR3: CASTGWGDGYTF. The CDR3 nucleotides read TGTGCCAGCACGGGATGGGGGGATGGCTACACCTTC.

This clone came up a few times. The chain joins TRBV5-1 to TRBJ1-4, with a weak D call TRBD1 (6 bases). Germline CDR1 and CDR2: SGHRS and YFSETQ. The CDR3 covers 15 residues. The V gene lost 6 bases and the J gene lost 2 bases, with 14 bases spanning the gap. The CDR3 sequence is CASTNAGATNEKLFF. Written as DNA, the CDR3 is TGCGCCAGCACCAACGCAGGGGCCACTAATGAAAAACTGTTTTTT.

CDR3 region: CASPGGPFRKYSNQPQHF. CDR3 nucleotides: TGTGCCAGCCCAGGAGGGCCCTTCCGGAAATATAGCAATCAGCCCCAGCATTTT. The chain uses TRBV5-8 and TRBJ1-5; no clear D gene. Germline CDR1 SGHTS, CDR2 YDEGEE. Trimming removed 7 bases from V and 0 bases from J, with 23 bases in between. The CDR3 spans 18 residues.

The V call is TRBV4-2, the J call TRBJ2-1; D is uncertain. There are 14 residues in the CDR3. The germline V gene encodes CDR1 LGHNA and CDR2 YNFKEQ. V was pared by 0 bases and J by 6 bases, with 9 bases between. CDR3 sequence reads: CASSQERAPNEQFF. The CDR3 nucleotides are TGTGCCAGCAGCCAAGAGCGCGCCCCCAATGAGCAGTTCTTC.

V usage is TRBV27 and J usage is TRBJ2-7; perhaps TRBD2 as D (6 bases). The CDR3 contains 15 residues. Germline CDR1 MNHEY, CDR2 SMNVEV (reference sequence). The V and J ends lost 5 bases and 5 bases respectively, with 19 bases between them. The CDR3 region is CASSPSAGTGHEQYF. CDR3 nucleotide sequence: TGTGCCAGCAGTCCCTCGGCAGGGACTGGCCACGAGCAGTACTTC.

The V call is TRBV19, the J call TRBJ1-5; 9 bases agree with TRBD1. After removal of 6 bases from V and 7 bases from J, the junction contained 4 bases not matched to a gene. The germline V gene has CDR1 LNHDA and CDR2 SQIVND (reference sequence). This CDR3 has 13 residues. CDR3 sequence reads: CASSVQGAQPQHF. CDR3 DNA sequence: TGTGCCAGTAGCGTACAGGGGGCACAGCCCCAGCATTTT.

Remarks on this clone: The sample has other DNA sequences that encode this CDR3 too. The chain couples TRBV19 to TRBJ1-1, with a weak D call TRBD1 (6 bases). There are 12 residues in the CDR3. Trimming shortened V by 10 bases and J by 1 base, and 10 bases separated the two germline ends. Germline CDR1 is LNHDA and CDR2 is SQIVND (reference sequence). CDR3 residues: CATQQGNTEAFF. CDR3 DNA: TGTGCCACCCAACAGGGGAACACTGAAGCTTTCTTT.

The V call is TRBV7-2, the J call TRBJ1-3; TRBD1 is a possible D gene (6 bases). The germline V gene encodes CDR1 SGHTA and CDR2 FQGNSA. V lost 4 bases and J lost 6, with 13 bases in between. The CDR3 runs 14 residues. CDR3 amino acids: CASSSTTGTNTIYF. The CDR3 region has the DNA TGTGCCAGCAGCTCAACAACAGGGACAAACACCATATATTTT.

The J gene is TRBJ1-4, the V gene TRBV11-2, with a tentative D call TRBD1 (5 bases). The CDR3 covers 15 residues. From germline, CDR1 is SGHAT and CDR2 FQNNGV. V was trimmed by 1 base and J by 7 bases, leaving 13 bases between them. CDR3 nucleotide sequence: TGTGCCAGCAGCTTAGCACGGGAGAGGGGTGAAAAACTGTTTTTT. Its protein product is CASSLARERGEKLFF.

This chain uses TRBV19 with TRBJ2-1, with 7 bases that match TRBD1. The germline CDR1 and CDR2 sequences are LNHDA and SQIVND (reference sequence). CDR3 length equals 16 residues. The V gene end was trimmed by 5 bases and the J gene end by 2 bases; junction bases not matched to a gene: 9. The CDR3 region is CASSGSTGRAYNEQFF. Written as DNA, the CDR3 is TGTGCCAGTAGTGGATCGACAGGGAGAGCCTACAATGAGCAGTTCTTC.

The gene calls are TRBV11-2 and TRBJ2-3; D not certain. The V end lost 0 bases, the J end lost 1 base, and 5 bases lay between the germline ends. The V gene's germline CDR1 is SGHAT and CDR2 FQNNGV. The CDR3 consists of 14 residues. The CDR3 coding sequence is TGTGCCAGCAGCTTAGATGTCGGCACAGATACGCAGTATTTT. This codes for CASSLDVGTDTQYF. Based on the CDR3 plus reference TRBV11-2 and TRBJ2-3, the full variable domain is EAGVAQSPRYKIIEKRQSVAFWCNPISGHATLYWYQQILGQGPKLLIQFQNNGVVDDSQLPKDRFSAERLKGVDSTLKIQPAKLEDSAVYLCASSLDVGTDTQYFGPGTRLTVL.

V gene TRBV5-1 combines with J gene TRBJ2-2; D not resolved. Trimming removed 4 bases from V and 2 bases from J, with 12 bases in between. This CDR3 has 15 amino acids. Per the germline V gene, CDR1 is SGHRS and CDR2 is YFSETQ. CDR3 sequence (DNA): TGCGCCAGCAGCCGTGACATTTCTAACACCGGGGAGCTGTTTTTT. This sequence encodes CASSRDISNTGELFF. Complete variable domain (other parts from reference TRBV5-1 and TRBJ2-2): KAGVTQTPRYLIKTRGQQVTLSCSPISGHRSVSWYQQTPGQGLQFLFEYFSETQRNKGNFPGRFSGRQFSNSRSEMNVSTLELGDSALYLCASSRDISNTGELFFGEGSRLTVL.

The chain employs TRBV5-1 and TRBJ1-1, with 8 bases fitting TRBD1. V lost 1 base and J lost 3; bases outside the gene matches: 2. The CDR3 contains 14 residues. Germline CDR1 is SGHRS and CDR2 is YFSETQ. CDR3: CASSLTGGDTEAFF. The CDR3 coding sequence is TGCGCCAGCAGCTTGACAGGGGGAGACACTGAAGCTTTCTTT.

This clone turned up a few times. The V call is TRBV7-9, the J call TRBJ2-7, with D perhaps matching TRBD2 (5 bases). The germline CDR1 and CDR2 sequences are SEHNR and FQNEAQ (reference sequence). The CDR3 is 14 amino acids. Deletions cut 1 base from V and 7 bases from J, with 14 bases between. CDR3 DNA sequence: TGTGCCAGCAGCTTAGAGGTACGGGCGGGTGAGCAGTACTTC. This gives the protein CASSLEVRAGEQYF.

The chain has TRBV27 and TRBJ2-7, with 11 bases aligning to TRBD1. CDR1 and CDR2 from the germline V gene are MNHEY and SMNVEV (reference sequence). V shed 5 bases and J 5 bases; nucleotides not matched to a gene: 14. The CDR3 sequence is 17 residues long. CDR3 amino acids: CASSLARGQGVNNEQYF. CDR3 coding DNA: TGTGCCAGCAGTCTGGCACGGGGACAGGGGGTCAATAACGAGCAGTACTTC.

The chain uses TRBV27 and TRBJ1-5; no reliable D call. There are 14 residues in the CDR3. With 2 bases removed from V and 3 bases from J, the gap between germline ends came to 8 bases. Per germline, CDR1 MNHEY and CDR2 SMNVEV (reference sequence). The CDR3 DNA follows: TGTGCCAGCAGTTTACTAGGTTCCAATCAGCCCCAGCATTTT. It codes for CASSLLGSNQPQHF.

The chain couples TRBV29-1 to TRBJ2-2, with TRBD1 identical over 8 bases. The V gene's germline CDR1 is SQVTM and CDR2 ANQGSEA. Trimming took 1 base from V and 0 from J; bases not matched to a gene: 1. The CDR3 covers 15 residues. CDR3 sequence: CSVEGQGSNTGELFF. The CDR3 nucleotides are TGCAGCGTTGAAGGACAGGGGTCGAACACCGGGGAGCTGTTTTTT.

The CDR3: CASSQGTGGHAGELFF. The DNA for the CDR3 is TGTGCCAGCAGTCAAGGGACAGGGGGACACGCCGGGGAGCTGTTTTTT. The chain employs TRBV6-1 and TRBJ2-2; 11 nucleotides line up with TRBD1. Per the germline V gene, CDR1 is MNHNS and CDR2 is SASEGT. Losses at the gene ends were 5 bases for V and 6 bases for J; bases not matched to a gene: 8. This CDR3 is built from 16 residues.

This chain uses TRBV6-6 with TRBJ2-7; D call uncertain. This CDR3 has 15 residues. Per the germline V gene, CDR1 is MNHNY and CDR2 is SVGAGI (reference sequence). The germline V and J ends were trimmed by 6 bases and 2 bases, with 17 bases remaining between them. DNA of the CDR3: TGTGCCAGCAGCCCGGATTTTACTAACCCCTACGAGCAGTACTTC. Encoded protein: CASSPDFTNPYEQYF.

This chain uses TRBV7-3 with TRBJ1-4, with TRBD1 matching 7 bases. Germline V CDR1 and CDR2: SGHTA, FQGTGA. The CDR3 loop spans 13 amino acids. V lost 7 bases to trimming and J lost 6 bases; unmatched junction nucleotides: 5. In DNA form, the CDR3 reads TGTGCCAGCAAGAGACAGGGAGATGAAAAACTGTTTTTT. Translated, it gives CASKRQGDEKLFF.

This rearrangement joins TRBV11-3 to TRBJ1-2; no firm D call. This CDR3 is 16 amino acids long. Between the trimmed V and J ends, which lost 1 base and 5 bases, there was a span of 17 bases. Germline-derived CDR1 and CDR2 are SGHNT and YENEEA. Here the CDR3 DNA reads TGTGCCAGCAGCTTAGGAACCCTCAGGACTGAGTATGGCTACACCTTC. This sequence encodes CASSLGTLRTEYGYTF. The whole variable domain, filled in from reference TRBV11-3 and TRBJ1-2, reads EAGVVQSPRYKIIEKKQPVAFWCNPISGHNTLYWYLQNLGQGPELLIRYENEEAVDDSQLPKDRFSAERLKGVDSTLKIQPAELGDSAVYLCASSLGTLRTEYGYTFGSGTRLTVV.

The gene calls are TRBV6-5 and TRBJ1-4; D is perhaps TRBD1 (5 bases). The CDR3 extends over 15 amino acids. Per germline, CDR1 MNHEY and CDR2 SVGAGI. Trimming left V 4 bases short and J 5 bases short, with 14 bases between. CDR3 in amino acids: CASSSPGTLNEKLFF. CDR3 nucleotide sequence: TGTGCCAGCAGTTCCCCAGGGACTTTAAATGAAAAACTGTTTTTT.

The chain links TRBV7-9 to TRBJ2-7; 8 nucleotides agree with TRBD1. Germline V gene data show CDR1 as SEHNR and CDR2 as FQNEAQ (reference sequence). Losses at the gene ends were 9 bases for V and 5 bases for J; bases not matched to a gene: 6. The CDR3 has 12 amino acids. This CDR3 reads CASRQGIDEQYF. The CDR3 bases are TGTGCCAGTCGACAGGGGATCGACGAGCAGTACTTC.

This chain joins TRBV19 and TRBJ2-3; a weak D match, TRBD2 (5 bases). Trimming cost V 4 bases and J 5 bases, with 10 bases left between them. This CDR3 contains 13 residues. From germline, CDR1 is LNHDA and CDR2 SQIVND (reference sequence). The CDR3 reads CASSTILGDTQYF. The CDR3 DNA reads TGTGCCAGTAGTACGATACTAGGAGATACGCAGTATTTT.